The sample holds one count of the clone carrying this T cell receptor (beta chain). The data belong to a study of blood T cell repertoires in COVID-19. The assay was immunoSEQ multiplex PCR, and TCRdb's table has in-frame clones only and misses some. The data contain roughly 290,000 clones, about four fifths of them singletons. The sequence came from a person aged 65-85 years with COVID-19, enrolled during active disease. Sequenced input: peripheral blood.

The CDR3 reads CASSQDPGLAGAHKETQYF. CDR3 nucleotide sequence: TGCGCCAGCAGCCAAGATCCCGGACTAGCGGGGGCACATAAAGAGACCCAGTACTTC. V is TRBV4-1 and J is TRBJ2-5; 13 bases agree with TRBD2. The CDR3 is made up of 19 amino acids. V trimming: 0 bases; J trimming: 3 bases; junction bases outside the gene matches: 10. Germline V gives CDR1 MGHRA, CDR2 YSYEKL.